The 23 T cell receptor beta chains below all came from one sample that was sequenced in a study of shared clonotypes between healthy human individuals. Assay: immunoSEQ multiplex PCR; the TCRdb copy retains only in-frame clones and omits some. This sample has some 2 million clones, with roughly 95% found just once. In the naive CD8 group, cells lacked CD45RO and were positively selected for CCR7, so terminally differentiated effector memory CD45RA+ cells were left out. Sequencing was done on a sample of naive CD8+ T cells sorted from blood. These receptors originate from a man aged 18-30 years in good health.

The chain joins TRBV7-6 to TRBJ2-1; the D is unclear. This CDR3 has 15 residues. The V and J ends lost 4 bases and 1 base respectively, with 11 bases between them. Germline CDR1 is SGHVS and CDR2 is FNYEAQ. In DNA form, the CDR3 reads TGTGCCAGCAGCTCTAACCTAGATTCCTACAATGAGCAGTTCTTC. Its translation is CASSSNLDSYNEQFF.

The chain employs TRBV27 and TRBJ1-1, with D unresolved. This CDR3 comprises 14 residues. Germline loops: CDR1 MNHEY, CDR2 SMNVEV (reference sequence). The ends were cut back, 0 bases at V and 2 bases at J, with 7 bases in the middle. CDR3 in amino acids: CASSLSASNTEAFF. DNA of the CDR3: TGTGCCAGCAGTTTATCGGCCAGCAACACTGAAGCTTTCTTT.

V gene TRBV5-8 combines with J gene TRBJ1-4, with D possibly matching TRBD1 (5 bases). The V end lost 7 bases, the J end lost 2 bases, and 15 bases lay between the germline ends. The CDR3 totals 15 residues. CDR1 and CDR2 (germline): SGHTS, YDEGEE. The CDR3 nucleotides read TGTGCCAGCGTGACAGACCAAGGGACTAATGAAAAACTGTTTTTT. This gives the protein CASVTDQGTNEKLFF.

This rearrangement joins TRBV27 to TRBJ2-1, with 7 bases aligning to TRBD2. V shed 5 bases and J 8 bases; nucleotides not matched to a gene: 9. The CDR3 length is 14 residues. CDR1 is MNHEY and CDR2 is SMNVEV in the germline V gene (reference sequence). CDR3 residues: CASSSGTSLDEQFF. In DNA, the CDR3 is TGTGCCAGCAGTAGCGGGACCTCCCTGGATGAGCAGTTCTTC.

The chain joins TRBV28 to TRBJ2-7; TRBD2 might be the D (7 bases). Germline values: CDR1 MDHEN, CDR2 SYDVKM. V dropped 3 bases and J dropped 5 bases, with 14 bases sitting between them. The CDR3 length is 14 residues. The CDR3 coding sequence is TGTGCCAGCAGTTTGGGGGGGCAGGGCAACGAGCAGTACTTC. It translates to CASSLGGQGNEQYF.

The rearrangement links TRBV11-2 to TRBJ1-3, with unresolved D. Trimming took 8 bases from V and 1 from J, leaving 12 bases between them. The germline CDR1 and CDR2 sequences are SGHAT and FQNNGV. The CDR3 contains 14 residues. CDR3 in DNA: TGTGCCAGCGGCCCCTCCGGATCTGGAAACACCATATATTTT. Amino acid sequence: CASGPSGSGNTIYF.

This chain joins TRBV4-1 and TRBJ2-7; 10 bases match TRBD1. The V gene end was trimmed by 3 bases and the J gene end by 3 bases; junction bases not matched to a gene: 8. This CDR3 spans 16 amino acids. The germline V gene has CDR1 MGHRA and CDR2 YSYEKL. The CDR3 is CASSHVGQGFDYEQYF. CDR3 coding DNA: TGCGCCAGCAGCCATGTGGGACAGGGGTTTGACTACGAGCAGTACTTC.

V gene TRBV2 combines with J gene TRBJ2-7; weak D call: TRBD2 (6 bases). V was trimmed by 6 bases and J by 4 bases, leaving 13 bases between them. CDR1 is SNHLY, CDR2 FYNNEI, per germline. CDR3 size: 13 residues. CDR3 sequence: CASSAFGGYEQYF. The CDR3 coding sequence is TGTGCCAGCAGCGCCTTTGGGGGGTACGAGCAGTACTTC.

The chain joins TRBV13 to TRBJ2-2, with D possibly matching TRBD2 (6 bases). CDR1 is PRHDT, CDR2 FYEKMQ, per germline (reference sequence). The CDR3 contains 15 residues. V was clipped by 6 bases and J by 2 bases, with 13 bases between them. The CDR3 DNA reads as TGTGCCAGCAGGACTAGGAACTATAACACCGGGGAGCTGTTTTTT. Translating it yields CASRTRNYNTGELFF.

The rearrangement links TRBV27 to TRBJ2-5; no reliable D call. The ends were cut back, 5 bases at V and 1 base at J, with 8 bases in the middle. The CDR3 is made up of 13 amino acids. CDR1 MNHEY and CDR2 SMNVEV come from the germline V gene (reference sequence). CDR3 protein: CASSLISQETQYF. In DNA, the CDR3 is TGTGCCAGCAGTCTTATTAGCCAAGAGACCCAGTACTTC.

V gene TRBV4-1 combines with J gene TRBJ2-3; D is unresolved. Germline loops: CDR1 MGHRA, CDR2 YSYEKL. This CDR3 spans 13 amino acids. The V and J ends lost 1 base and 6 bases respectively, with 8 bases between them. Here the CDR3 reads CASSQAAQDTQYF. In nucleotides, the CDR3 is TGCGCCAGCAGCCAAGCCGCGCAGGATACGCAGTATTTT.

The chain uses TRBV7-9 and TRBJ1-5; D is possibly TRBD1 (5 bases). Per germline, CDR1 SEHNR and CDR2 FQNEAQ (reference sequence). The CDR3 covers 15 residues. Deletions cut 1 base from V and 7 bases from J, with 14 bases between. CDR3 coding DNA: TGTGCCAGCAGCTTAGACTCGATGGGGGAACAGCCCCAGCATTTT. Its translation: CASSLDSMGEQPQHF.

The gene calls are TRBV6-5 and TRBJ2-2; the D is unclear. V was pared by 4 bases and J by 6 bases, with 6 bases between. Germline lookup yields CDR1 MNHEY and CDR2 SVGAGI. The CDR3 has 12 residues. As DNA, the CDR3 is TGTGCCAGCAGTTTCGGCCCCGGGGAGCTGTTTTTT. It is translated as CASSFGPGELFF.

This clone was counted a single time. The V gene is TRBV7-9, the J gene TRBJ2-7, with 10 bases identical to TRBD1. Germline values: CDR1 SEHNR, CDR2 FQNEAQ (reference sequence). The CDR3 consists of 15 residues. V gave up 4 bases and J gave up 5 bases; unmatched junction bases: 8. In nucleotides, the CDR3 is TGTGCCAGCAGCTACGGGGACAGGGGTAGCCACGAGCAGTACTTC. It encodes CASSYGDRGSHEQYF.

This chain links TRBV6-5 with TRBJ2-7; a possible D gene is TRBD2 (6 bases). This CDR3 spans 13 amino acids. Germline V gives CDR1 MNHEY, CDR2 SVGAGI. Trimming cost V 2 bases and J 3 bases, with 8 bases left between them. CDR3 in DNA: TGTGCCAGCAGTTACGGGGACTTCTACGAGCAGTACTTC. Translated, it gives CASSYGDFYEQYF.

This clone was seen once. The gene calls are TRBV7-6 and TRBJ1-2, with 8 bases fitting TRBD1. V gave up 8 bases and J gave up 0 bases; unmatched junction bases: 5. The germline CDR1 and CDR2 sequences are SGHVS and FNYEAQ. CDR3 length: 14 residues. The CDR3 DNA is TGTGCCAGCGGTGGACAGGGACCTAACTATGGCTACACCTTC. Protein: CASGGQGPNYGYTF. Variable domain in full (rest from reference TRBV7-6 and TRBJ1-2): GAGVSQSPRYKVTKRGQDVALRCDPISGHVSLYWYRQALGQGPEFLTYFNYEAQQDKSGLPNDRFSAERPEGSISTLTIQRTEQRDSAMYRCASGGQGPNYGYTFGSGTRLTVV.

The chain links TRBV27 to TRBJ2-7; TRBD2 is a possible D gene (5 bases). The CDR3 runs 15 residues. The V gene's germline CDR1 is MNHEY and CDR2 SMNVEV (reference sequence). Trimming cost V 2 bases and J 3 bases, with 14 bases left between them. The CDR3 reads CASSLGGGYNYEQYF. CDR3 in DNA: TGTGCCAGCAGTTTAGGAGGAGGTTACAACTACGAGCAGTACTTC.

This clone was observed once. The same CDR3 also results from other DNA sequences found in this sample. The J gene is TRBJ2-2, the V gene TRBV19; D not certain. The CDR3 has 13 amino acids. Germline V gives CDR1 LNHDA, CDR2 SQIVND (reference sequence). Trimming cost V 1 base and J 4 bases, with 4 bases left between them. The CDR3 protein is CASSIAGTGELFF. Written as DNA, the CDR3 is TGTGCCAGTAGTATAGCCGGCACCGGGGAGCTGTTTTTT. Filled out from reference TRBV19 and TRBJ2-2, the complete variable domain reads DGGITQSPKYLFRKEGQNVTLSCEQNLNHDAMYWYRQDPGQGLRLIYYSQIVNDFQKGDIAEGYSVSREKKESFPLTVTSAQKNPTAFYLCASSIAGTGELFFGEGSRLTVL.

The chain joins TRBV19 to TRBJ2-7; D not resolved. This CDR3 region has 14 residues. Looked up from germline, CDR1 is LNHDA and CDR2 is SQIVND (reference sequence). V was pared by 5 bases and J by 3 bases, with 14 bases between. The CDR3 reads CASSWAERLYEQYF. DNA of the CDR3: TGTGCCAGTAGTTGGGCGGAGCGACTCTACGAGCAGTACTTC.

In its sample, this clone was seen once. Written as DNA, the CDR3 is TGTGCCAGCGGAGGCCGGACAGGGTACAATGAGCAGTTCTTC. Amino acids: CASGGRTGYNEQFF. This chain connects TRBV7-9 to TRBJ2-1; 8 bases align to TRBD1. This CDR3 spans 14 amino acids. The germline V gene has CDR1 SEHNR and CDR2 FQNEAQ (reference sequence). The trim removed 8 bases at V and 4 bases at J, leaving 7 bases unmatched.

J is TRBJ2-7 and V is TRBV11-2; possible D gene TRBD1, 6 bases. The CDR3 contains 15 residues. Germline V lookup: CDR1 SGHAT, CDR2 FQNNGV. Trimming shortened V by 0 bases and J by 5 bases, and 14 bases separated the two germline ends. Here the CDR3 reads CASSLDYRAFDEQYF. Here the CDR3 DNA reads TGTGCCAGCAGCTTAGATTACAGGGCCTTCGACGAGCAGTACTTC. The whole variable domain, filled in from reference TRBV11-2 and TRBJ2-7, reads EAGVAQSPRYKIIEKRQSVAFWCNPISGHATLYWYQQILGQGPKLLIQFQNNGVVDDSQLPKDRFSAERLKGVDSTLKIQPAKLEDSAVYLCASSLDYRAFDEQYFGPGTRLTVT.

This chain uses TRBV4-1 with TRBJ1-2, with D possibly TRBD1 on 5 matching bases. Germline assignment: CDR1 MGHRA and CDR2 YSYEKL. This CDR3 has 15 amino acids. V lost 0 bases and J 4 bases, leaving 12 bases between the germline ends. CDR3 coding DNA: TGCGCCAGCAGCCAAGATTTCCCGGGGGTCTATGGCTACACCTTC. Translation: CASSQDFPGVYGYTF.

The V gene is TRBV21-1, the J gene TRBJ1-5; whether TRBD1, the table's D call, matches the DNA was not checked. TRBV21-1 is flagged as a pseudogene. CDR3 length: 18 residues. The CDR3 sequence: CASSSRGGIDRVHQPQHF. The CDR3 nucleotides read TGTGCCAGCAGCTCCCGGGGCGGAATTGACAGGGTTCATCAGCCCCAGCATTTT.